This TCR beta chain originates from a study of regulatory T cells in long-lasting Graves disease. Study-wide points: Compared with new cases, persistent Graves' patients showed reduced TCR diversity.

Time point noted: persistent/refractory GD, antithyroid drugs over 5 years with positive TRAb. The TCR library used RNA extracted from PBMCs. Staff took roughly 9 milliliters of peripheral blood and put it into EDTA tubes. Comments on this clonotype: The antigen remains unidentified.

There are 14 residues in the CDR3. V was cut by 0 bases and J by 1 base, with 10 bases left in between. CDR1 and CDR2 (germline): GTSNPN, SVGIG (reference sequence). To make TCR beta libraries, researchers used iRepertoire HTBI primers and Arm-PCR of CDR3 regions. MiXCR was run by TCRdb on the multiplex PCR reads, yielding one entry per CDR3 protein. The sample records a few hundred thousand distinct CDR3 sequences, around a quarter being singletons. The chain is built from TRBV30 and TRBJ2-7; D is undetermined. Sequencing was performed on peripheral blood mononuclear cells (PBMCs), taken when the disease was refractory, from a patient treated with antithyroid drugs. The clonotype was recovered from a female donor with Graves disease. CDR3 DNA sequence: TGTGCCTGGAGTGTACCTCGGCAATCCTACGAGCAGTACTTC. Protein sequence: CAWSVPRQSYEQYF.